The 10 T cell receptor beta chains below all came from one sample that was sequenced in a study of blood T cell repertoires in COVID-19. Method: immunoSEQ multiplex PCR; TCRdb's copy keeps in-frame clones and lacks some. The repertoire holds roughly 190,000 clones, 85% to 90% seen once, with roughly 8.2% in the top ten. Sequencing used peripheral blood. The receptor source for this set is a woman aged 60-75 years with acute or convalescent COVID-19.

This chain links TRBV28 with TRBJ2-5; 10 bases line up with TRBD1. This CDR3 comprises 16 residues. Unmatched junction bases numbered 11, after V lost 5 bases and J lost 5 bases. The germline CDR1 and CDR2 sequences are MDHEN and SYDVKM. For the CDR3, the DNA is TGTGCCAGCAGTCTAGGAAGCGGGACAGGGGTCGAGACCCAGTACTTC. The encoded protein is CASSLGSGTGVETQYF.

Only one count was recorded for this clone. The junction and the germline gene differ at one end; a read error may be behind it. The rearrangement links TRBV7-7 to TRBJ2-2; 7 bases are a match to TRBD1. Germline CDR1 is SSHAT and CDR2 is FNYEAQ (reference sequence). This CDR3 contains 15 residues. The CDR3 loop reads CASSLATGSTGELFF. In DNA form, the CDR3 reads TGTGCTAGCAGCTTAGCGACAGGGAGCACCGGGGAGCTGTTTTTT.

This chain connects TRBV20-1 to TRBJ2-1; D is possibly TRBD2 (6 bases). The CDR3 is 14 residues long. V gave up 3 bases and J gave up 6 bases, with 15 bases separating them. Germline V gives CDR1 DFQATT, CDR2 SNEGSKA (reference sequence). The CDR3 nucleotides read TGCAGTGCTAGTTTCGGGAGTCGGCCCAATGAGCAGTTCTTC. Encoded protein: CSASFGSRPNEQFF.

The rearrangement uses TRBV7-3 and TRBJ2-1; 7 bases agree with TRBD2. Germline V gives CDR1 SGHTA, CDR2 FQGTGA. This CDR3 has 17 residues. V shed 2 bases, J shed 2 bases, and the junction held 9 bases outside the gene matches. The CDR3 loop reads CASSLRKRREPYNEQFF. CDR3 DNA sequence: TGTGCCAGCAGCTTACGTAAGCGGCGGGAGCCCTACAATGAGCAGTTCTTC.

V is TRBV30 and J is TRBJ1-1, with unresolved D. This CDR3 region has 13 residues. Germline lookup yields CDR1 GTSNPN and CDR2 SVGIG (reference sequence). V shed 5 bases and J shed 3 bases, with 13 bases lying between them. The CDR3 coding sequence is TGTGCCTGGCGCGAGGAGTCCTACACTGAAGCTTTCTTT. Encoded protein: CAWREESYTEAFF.

The chain joins TRBV24-1 to TRBJ2-3; D gene uncertain. V gave up 4 bases and J gave up 3 bases, with 4 bases separating them. The CDR3 has 12 amino acids. Germline V gives CDR1 KGHDR, CDR2 SFDVKD. The CDR3 DNA sequence: TGTGCCACCAGTGAGTCGACAGATACGCAGTATTTT. Translation: CATSESTDTQYF.

The V call is TRBV10-3, the J call TRBJ1-2, with 10 bases matching TRBD1. Germline CDR1 is ENHRY and CDR2 is SYGVKD. The CDR3 covers 15 residues. Trimming removed 3 bases from V and 1 base from J; junction bases left unmatched: 2. CDR3 amino acids: CAISERDRGNYGYTF. CDR3 nucleotide sequence: TGTGCCATCAGTGAACGGGACAGGGGTAACTATGGCTACACCTTC.

The CDR3 DNA reads as TGCGCCAGCAGCCCACCGGGACAGAGCTACGAGCAGTACTTC. Protein: CASSPPGQSYEQYF. This sequence joins TRBV5-1 and TRBJ2-7; 7 bases are a match to TRBD1. After removal of 4 bases from V and 3 bases from J, the junction contained 7 bases not matched to a gene. Germline V lookup: CDR1 SGHRS, CDR2 YFSETQ. CDR3 size: 14 residues.

The chain uses TRBV7-3 and TRBJ2-2; 7 positions agree with TRBD2. From germline, CDR1 is SGHTA and CDR2 FQGTGA. The length of the CDR3 is 13 residues. Germline trimming cut 8 bases from V and 4 bases from J; bases unmatched to any gene: 4. CDR3 DNA: TGTGCCAGCGGGAGGGCCGTCACCGGGGAGCTGTTTTTT. It encodes CASGRAVTGELFF.

The V gene is TRBV7-9, the J gene TRBJ1-2; 11 bases are shared with TRBD1. Germline values: CDR1 SEHNR, CDR2 FQNEAQ (reference sequence). V gave up 3 bases and J gave up 3 bases; unmatched junction bases: 0. The CDR3 is 14 amino acids. As DNA, the CDR3 is TGTGCCAGCAGCTTGGGACAGGGGGACTATGGCTACACCTTC. Protein: CASSLGQGDYGYTF. The full variable domain, completed using reference TRBV7-9 and TRBJ1-2, is DTGVSQNPRHKITKRGQNVTFRCDPISEHNRLYWYRQTLGQGPEFLTYFQNEAQLEKSRLLSDRFSAERPKGSFSTLEIQRTEQGDSAMYLCASSLGQGDYGYTFGSGTRLTVV.